A selection of T cell receptor beta chains follows, all from one sample in a study of blood T cell repertoires in COVID-19. The assay was immunoSEQ multiplex PCR, and TCRdb's table has in-frame clones only and misses some. The sample yields 42,000 or so clones, roughly four fifths seen once. The specimen was peripheral blood. These receptors all stem from a man aged 35 to 55 with active or convalescent COVID-19. The CDR3 runs from the conserved cysteine through the conserved F or W. A D gene is named only where the DNA matches it firmly. Expanded clones are given a class, and other clones once, few, many or no size at all.

d_gene: TRBD1; v_gene: TRBV20-1; abundance: few; j_gene: TRBJ1-2; CDR3nt: TGCAGTGCTAGTACAGGGGTGGCGAATGGCTACACCTTC; CDR3aa: CSASTGVANGYTF
d_gene: NA; v_gene: TRBV29-1; abundance: NA; j_gene: TRBJ1-2; CDR3nt: TGCAGCGGCCTAATGGGGGGATCTCATGGCTACACCTTC; CDR3aa: CSGLMGGSHGYTF
d_gene: NA; v_gene: TRBV19; abundance: few; j_gene: TRBJ1-5; CDR3nt: TGTGCCAGTAGTATATGGGGGCGCAATCAGCCCCAGCATTTT; CDR3aa: CASSIWGRNQPQHF
d_gene: NA; v_gene: TRBV3-1/TRBV3-2; abundance: NA; j_gene: TRBJ1-2; CDR3nt: TGTGCCAGCAGCCAAGTCGGGGAGCGATCTAACTATGGCTACACCTTC; CDR3aa: CASSQVGERSNYGYTF
d_gene: NA; v_gene: TRBV5-1; abundance: NA; j_gene: TRBJ2-1; CDR3nt: TGCGCCAGCAGCTTCGTAGCAGCGTCCTACAATGAGCAGTTCTTC; CDR3aa: CASSFVAASYNEQFF
d_gene: TRBD1; v_gene: TRBV10-2; abundance: NA; j_gene: TRBJ1-2; CDR3nt: TGCGCCAGCAGTGAGTCCCGGACAGGGCTCTATGGCTACACCTTC; CDR3aa: CASSESRTGLYGYTF
d_gene: TRBD1; v_gene: TRBV5-1; abundance: once; j_gene: TRBJ2-3; CDR3nt: TGCGCCAGCACGGGGGACAGGTTCACAGATACGCAGTATTTT; CDR3aa: CASTGDRFTDTQYF
d_gene: NA; v_gene: TRBV10-2; abundance: NA; j_gene: TRBJ2-1; CDR3nt: TGCGCCAGCAGTGAGTCGCAAGAGGCAGGGCGGTTCTTC; CDR3aa: CASSESQEAGRFF
d_gene: TRBD2; v_gene: TRBV18; abundance: NA; j_gene: TRBJ2-5; CDR3nt: TGTGCCAGCTCACCTAGCGGGGGGGCCGGAGAGACCCAGTACTTC; CDR3aa: CASSPSGGAGETQYF
d_gene: NA; v_gene: TRBV5-1; abundance: NA; j_gene: TRBJ1-6; CDR3nt: TGCGCCAGCAGCGGTGGACAGTATAATTCACCCCTCCACTTT; CDR3aa: CASSGGQYNSPLHF
d_gene: NA; v_gene: TRBV3-1/TRBV3-2; abundance: once; j_gene: TRBJ2-1; CDR3nt: TGTGCCAGCAGCCAAGCCCGGGTCGTGGATGAGCAGTTCTTC; CDR3aa: CASSQARVVDEQFF
d_gene: TRBD2; v_gene: TRBV4-2; abundance: NA; j_gene: TRBJ2-5; CDR3nt: TGTGCCAGCAGCCACGTTCTAGCGGGGGGGGAAGAGACCCAGTACTTC; CDR3aa: CASSHVLAGGEETQYF
d_gene: NA; v_gene: TRBV24-1; abundance: NA; j_gene: TRBJ1-1; CDR3nt: TGTGCCACCAAATCGCCAGGGAACACTGAAGCTTTCTTT; CDR3aa: CATKSPGNTEAFF
d_gene: TRBD2; v_gene: TRBV29-1; abundance: few; j_gene: TRBJ2-3; CDR3nt: TGCAGCGTTGAGAAACGGGGGGTTGGGGATACGCAGTATTTT; CDR3aa: CSVEKRGVGDTQYF
d_gene: NA; v_gene: TRBV29-1; abundance: few; j_gene: TRBJ1-6; CDR3nt: TGCAGCGTTGAAGACAGGCTCAGTAATTCACCCCTCCACTTT; CDR3aa: CSVEDRLSNSPLHF
d_gene: TRBD1; v_gene: TRBV30; abundance: once; j_gene: TRBJ1-2; CDR3nt: TGTGCCTGGACGACAGGGAATGGCTACACCTTC; CDR3aa: CAWTTGNGYTF
d_gene: NA; v_gene: TRBV5-6; abundance: NA; j_gene: TRBJ1-2; CDR3nt: TGTGCCAGCAGCTCCGTACAGGGAACTAACTATGGCTACACCTTC; CDR3aa: CASSSVQGTNYGYTF
d_gene: NA; v_gene: TRBV28; abundance: once; j_gene: TRBJ2-7; CDR3nt: TGTGCCAGCAGCCAATACAGGTACGAGCAGTACTTC; CDR3aa: CASSQYRYEQYF
d_gene: NA; v_gene: TRBV19; abundance: NA; j_gene: TRBJ1-2; CDR3nt: TGTGCCAGTAGTATCGAGGATAACTATGGCTACACCTTC; CDR3aa: CASSIEDNYGYTF
d_gene: NA; v_gene: TRBV12-5; abundance: NA; j_gene: TRBJ2-2; CDR3nt: TGTGCTAGTGGGGCGACACCTAACACCGGGGAGCTGTTTTTT; CDR3aa: CASGATPNTGELFF
d_gene: NA; v_gene: TRBV2; abundance: NA; j_gene: TRBJ1-5; CDR3nt: TGTGCCAGCAGTGAAGGACAGACTCAGCCCCAGCATTTT; CDR3aa: CASSEGQTQPQHF
d_gene: TRBD1; v_gene: TRBV11-2; abundance: NA; j_gene: TRBJ1-4; CDR3nt: TGTGCCAGCAGCTTTGACAGGGTCGGCGGCGAAAAACTGTTTTTT; CDR3aa: CASSFDRVGGEKLFF
d_gene: TRBD1; v_gene: TRBV9; abundance: NA; j_gene: TRBJ1-1; CDR3nt: TGTGCCAGCAGCCCTAGACCAGGGGGGAACACTGAAGCTTTCTTT; CDR3aa: CASSPRPGGNTEAFF
d_gene: NA; v_gene: TRBV6-6; abundance: NA; j_gene: TRBJ1-1; CDR3nt: TGTGCCAGCAGTTACTCAGAGCCGAACACTGAAGCTTTCTTT; CDR3aa: CASSYSEPNTEAFF
d_gene: NA; v_gene: TRBV5-4; abundance: NA; j_gene: TRBJ2-1; CDR3nt: TGTGCCAGCAGCTTGGAGGGGGGGCGAGGTGGGCAGTTCTTC; CDR3aa: CASSLEGGRGGQFF
d_gene: NA; v_gene: TRBV9; abundance: NA; j_gene: TRBJ1-4; CDR3nt: TGTGCCAGCACCGGGGAAGGCGAAAAACTGTTTTTT; CDR3aa: CASTGEGEKLFF
d_gene: NA; v_gene: TRBV19; abundance: NA; j_gene: TRBJ1-1; CDR3nt: TGTGCCAGTAGCCAAAAGGGGGTTTCGCCGGGGTTCACTGAAGCTTTCTTT; CDR3aa: CASSQKGVSPGFTEAFF
d_gene: TRBD1; v_gene: TRBV4-1; abundance: NA; j_gene: TRBJ2-7; CDR3nt: TGCGCCAGCAGCCAAGAATCTATGGACAGGGGATACGAGCAGTACTTC; CDR3aa: CASSQESMDRGYEQYF
d_gene: TRBD1; v_gene: TRBV3-1/TRBV3-2; abundance: NA; j_gene: TRBJ2-7; CDR3nt: TGTGCCAGCAGCCGGCCGGGACAGGGGCAATACGAGCAGTACTTC; CDR3aa: CASSRPGQGQYEQYF
d_gene: NA; v_gene: TRBV19; abundance: NA; j_gene: TRBJ1-1; CDR3nt: TGTGCCAGTAGACGACAGAACACTGAAGCTTTCTTT; CDR3aa: CASRRQNTEAFF
d_gene: TRBD2; v_gene: TRBV7-6; abundance: NA; j_gene: TRBJ2-7; CDR3nt: TGTGCCAGCAGTCTAGCGGGGAACTCCTACGAGCAGTACTTC; CDR3aa: CASSLAGNSYEQYF
d_gene: TRBD1; v_gene: TRBV11-2; abundance: NA; j_gene: TRBJ2-5; CDR3nt: TGTGCCAGCAGCTTGTACAGGGGGCGAGACCAAGAGACCCAGTACTTC; CDR3aa: CASSLYRGRDQETQYF
d_gene: NA; v_gene: TRBV29-1; abundance: once; j_gene: TRBJ1-1; CDR3nt: TGCAGCGTCTCAGGTCACACTGAAGCTTTCTTT; CDR3aa: CSVSGHTEAFF
d_gene: TRBD1; v_gene: TRBV9; abundance: NA; j_gene: TRBJ1-6; CDR3nt: TGTGCCAGCAGCGTTGGTTCAGGGGGCTATTCACCCCTCCACTTT; CDR3aa: CASSVGSGGYSPLHF
d_gene: TRBD2; v_gene: TRBV5-1; abundance: NA; j_gene: TRBJ2-7; CDR3nt: TGCGCCAGCAGCCCGAGCGGGGGCAGACACTACGAGCAGTACTTC; CDR3aa: CASSPSGGRHYEQYF
d_gene: NA; v_gene: TRBV11-2; abundance: NA; j_gene: TRBJ2-2; CDR3nt: TGTGCCAGCAGCTCCGGCAGGGGAGCGAACACCGGGGAGCTGTTTTTT; CDR3aa: CASSSGRGANTGELFF
d_gene: NA; v_gene: TRBV7-9; abundance: NA; j_gene: TRBJ2-5; CDR3nt: TGTGCCAGCAGCTTAGGAGGGCGAGAGACCCAGTACTTC; CDR3aa: CASSLGGRETQYF
d_gene: NA; v_gene: TRBV28; abundance: few; j_gene: TRBJ2-7; CDR3nt: TGTGCCAGCAGTTTTAGAGGGAGATCGGAGCAGTACTTC; CDR3aa: CASSFRGRSEQYF
d_gene: NA; v_gene: TRBV21-1; abundance: NA; j_gene: TRBJ1-6; CDR3nt: TGTGCCAGCAGCAAAGGGACAGGGAGGGGAAGTTCACCCCTCCACTTT; CDR3aa: CASSKGTGRGSSPLHF
d_gene: NA; v_gene: TRBV19; abundance: NA; j_gene: TRBJ1-4; CDR3nt: TGTGCCAGTACCCCGACAGGAGTTAATGAAAAACTGTTTTTT; CDR3aa: CASTPTGVNEKLFF
d_gene: NA; v_gene: TRBV20-1; abundance: NA; j_gene: TRBJ1-5; CDR3nt: TGCAGTGCTAGTACCGGAGAAAATCAGCCCCAGCATTTT; CDR3aa: CSASTGENQPQHF
d_gene: NA; v_gene: TRBV6-5; abundance: NA; j_gene: TRBJ1-3; CDR3nt: TGTGCCACCATAGCAATTTCTGGAAACACCATATATTTT; CDR3aa: CATIAISGNTIYF
d_gene: NA; v_gene: TRBV19; abundance: NA; j_gene: TRBJ2-7; CDR3nt: TGTGCCAGTAGTATAGAGACTAATGCAGGAAGCTCCTACGAGCAGTACTTC; CDR3aa: CASSIETNAGSSYEQYF
d_gene: TRBD1; v_gene: TRBV9; abundance: NA; j_gene: TRBJ1-2; CDR3nt: TGTGCCAGCAGCGTGGCCGGACAGGGGGGATATGGCTACACCTTC; CDR3aa: CASSVAGQGGYGYTF
d_gene: TRBD2; v_gene: TRBV11-3; abundance: NA; j_gene: TRBJ2-1; CDR3nt: TGTGCCAGCGATCCTAGGGGGGGGACTAGTCGTTACAATGAGCAGTTCTTC; CDR3aa: CASDPRGGTSRYNEQFF
d_gene: NA; v_gene: TRBV5-5; abundance: NA; j_gene: TRBJ1-4; CDR3nt: TGTGCCAGCATTCCGGATAGCGGGAAACTGTTTTTT; CDR3aa: CASIPDSGKLFF
d_gene: NA; v_gene: TRBV30; abundance: NA; j_gene: TRBJ1-2; CDR3nt: TGTGCCTGGAACAGGGCCATTTCCTATGGCTACACCTTC; CDR3aa: CAWNRAISYGYTF
d_gene: NA; v_gene: TRBV29-1; abundance: NA; j_gene: TRBJ2-7; CDR3nt: TGCAGCGTTGAAGTTCAGTCCTACGAGCAGTACTTC; CDR3aa: CSVEVQSYEQYF
d_gene: NA; v_gene: TRBV9; abundance: NA; j_gene: TRBJ1-3; CDR3nt: TGTGCCAGCAGCGTAGCCCCGGTTGGAAACACCATATATTTT; CDR3aa: CASSVAPVGNTIYF
d_gene: TRBD2; v_gene: TRBV4-1; abundance: NA; j_gene: TRBJ2-5; CDR3nt: TGCGCCAGCAGCGAAGGGACTAGCTTAGAGACCCAGTACTTC; CDR3aa: CASSEGTSLETQYF
d_gene: NA; v_gene: TRBV19; abundance: NA; j_gene: TRBJ2-1; CDR3nt: TGTGCCAGTAGACAAACCGGGACAAAGAACAATGAGCAGTTCTTC; CDR3aa: CASRQTGTKNNEQFF
d_gene: TRBD2; v_gene: TRBV15; abundance: NA; j_gene: TRBJ2-7; CDR3nt: TGTGCCACCAGCAGATCGGGACTAGCGGAAAACTACGAGCAGTACTTC; CDR3aa: CATSRSGLAENYEQYF
d_gene: NA; v_gene: TRBV2; abundance: NA; j_gene: TRBJ2-1; CDR3nt: TGTGCCAGCAGTCCCATCCGGGGGGCAGGTGAGCAGTTCTTC; CDR3aa: CASSPIRGAGEQFF
d_gene: NA; v_gene: TRBV27; abundance: NA; j_gene: TRBJ1-4; CDR3nt: TGTGCCAGCGGCCGGCGGGGTGCTACAGCCGCAACTAATGAAAAACTGTTTTTT; CDR3aa: CASGRRGATAATNEKLFF
d_gene: TRBD1; v_gene: TRBV4-1; abundance: NA; j_gene: TRBJ2-2; CDR3nt: TGCGCCAGCAGCCAAGCCACAGGGGGCTTCACCGGGGAGCTGTTTTTT; CDR3aa: CASSQATGGFTGELFF
d_gene: TRBD2; v_gene: TRBV6-5; abundance: NA; j_gene: TRBJ2-3; CDR3nt: TGTGCCAGCAGTTACTTGGCGGGGGTCACAGATACGCAGTATTTT; CDR3aa: CASSYLAGVTDTQYF
d_gene: NA; v_gene: TRBV30; abundance: few; j_gene: TRBJ1-1; CDR3nt: TGTGCCTGGAGTGGGGCCGGGGGCACTGAAGCTTTCTTT; CDR3aa: CAWSGAGGTEAFF
d_gene: TRBD1; v_gene: TRBV18; abundance: many; j_gene: TRBJ1-1; CDR3nt: TGTGCCAGCTCATACACAGGGGGGGAAGACACTGAAGCTTTCTTT; CDR3aa: CASSYTGGEDTEAFF
d_gene: TRBD2; v_gene: TRBV18; abundance: NA; j_gene: TRBJ2-7; CDR3nt: TGTGCCAGCTCACCAGGAGGGAGGGCCGACGAGCAGTACTTC; CDR3aa: CASSPGGRADEQYF
d_gene: TRBD1; v_gene: TRBV5-1; abundance: NA; j_gene: TRBJ2-7; CDR3nt: TGCGCCAGCAGCCAGGGACAGGGGGCTAACGAGCAGTACTTC; CDR3aa: CASSQGQGANEQYF